The clone carrying this TCR beta chain was counted only a few times. No antigen is known for it. The CDR3 length is 14 residues. Germline values: CDR1 SNHLY, CDR2 FYNNEI. The V and J ends lost 5 bases and 7 bases, in that order; junction bases with no gene match: 7. Both 60 Vbeta primers and 13 Jbeta primers went into the PCR. Assay: immunoSEQ multiplex PCR; the TCRdb copy retains only in-frame clones and omits some. Counted here are about 52,000 clones, around 52% occurring once; the ten biggest clones make up 12%. The data were obtained in a study of cytomegalovirus exposure and HLA in healthy donors. General study results and limits: In a later analysis, compared with equally common non-associated chains, HLA-associated beta chains were more expanded.

V and J are TRBV2 and TRBJ2-7; 11 bases line up with TRBD1. Material: PBMCs. The clonotype comes from a human donor in good health. CDR3 loop: CASSFGQGAKEQYF. The CDR3 DNA reads as TGTGCCAGCAGTTTTGGACAGGGGGCTAAGGAGCAGTACTTC.